This T cell receptor beta chain originates from a study of blood T cell repertoires in COVID-19. Looking at the study overall: COVID-19 samples, acute and convalescent, were from the United States, Italy and Spain. T cells, B-cell-depleted T cells, or PBMCs supplied cDNA or gDNA.

The CDR3 runs 16 residues. In germline, CDR1 is KGHSH, CDR2 LQKENI. With V trimmed by 3 bases and J by 3 bases, 5 bases remained unmatched. As processed by the authors: Amplification from reference gene primers served as the basis for estimated nucleated cell counts. The repertoire was sequenced with immunoSEQ multiplex PCR; TCRdb's copy has only in-frame clones and lacks some. V and J calls and clone size are as listed in that table; D and trimming were resolved from the DNA. The table shows 75,000 to 80,000 clones, with about 90% occurring only once. The origin of this receptor is a human donor in a cohort sampled during active COVID-19. The rearrangement joins TRBV18 to TRBJ2-2, with 9 bases matching TRBD2. Material: peripheral blood. In nucleotides, the CDR3 is TGTGCCAGCTCACCGAATAGCGGGGGCCACACCGGGGAGCTGTTTTTT. Translation: CASSPNSGGHTGELFF.